A single sample gave rise to the 16 T cell receptor beta chains below, sequenced in a study of blood T cell repertoires in COVID-19. Generated by immunoSEQ multiplex PCR, the TCRdb table keeps only in-frame clones and is missing some. The sample lists 93,000 or so clones; roughly 90% were seen once. The sample taken for sequencing was peripheral blood. These receptors were obtained from a human donor in a cohort sampled during active COVID-19.

The chain couples TRBV28 to TRBJ2-1, with 13 bases fitting TRBD2. Germline trimming cut 8 bases from V and 0 bases from J; bases unmatched to any gene: 1. Germline V gene lookup returns CDR1 MDHEN and CDR2 SYDVKM. CDR3 length: 15 residues. CDR3 region: CASRTSGGSYNEQFF. The CDR3 DNA reads as TGTGCCAGCCGGACTAGCGGGGGCTCCTACAATGAGCAGTTCTTC.

J is TRBJ2-7 and V is TRBV6-5; 9 nucleotides match TRBD1. Trimming took 5 bases from V and 3 from J; bases not matched to a gene: 8. This CDR3 is 15 amino acids long. The germline CDR1 and CDR2 sequences are MNHEY and SVGAGI. CDR3 DNA: TGTGCCAGCAGTCCCGGGACAGGGTCCTTCTACGAGCAGTACTTC. This encodes CASSPGTGSFYEQYF.

The chain has TRBV7-3 and TRBJ2-3; 11 bases map to TRBD2. This CDR3 is built from 17 residues. Germline V gene sequence: CDR1 SGHTA, CDR2 FQGTGA. The J segment lost 5 bases and the V segment lost 5 bases, leaving 12 bases of the junction unmatched. CDR3 in amino acids: CASSRSLAGAGRDTQYF. In DNA, the CDR3 is TGTGCCAGCAGCCGATCACTAGCGGGGGCGGGCAGAGATACGCAGTATTTT.

This chain links TRBV7-4 with TRBJ2-7; TRBD2 matches at 10 bases. With V trimmed by 3 bases and J by 3 bases, 2 bases remained unmatched. Germline V lookup: CDR1 SGHVT, CDR2 SQSDAQ. CDR3 size: 14 residues. The CDR3, as DNA: TGTGCCAGCAGCTTTAGGACTAGCGGCTACGAGCAGTACTTC. This sequence encodes CASSFRTSGYEQYF.

This chain uses TRBV4-1 with TRBJ2-1; D is unclear. CDR3 length: 14 amino acids. V dropped 1 base and J dropped 0 bases, with 4 bases sitting between them. Looked up from germline, CDR1 is MGHRA and CDR2 is YSYEKL. Here the CDR3 DNA reads TGCGCCAGCAGCCAAGCGTCCTCCTACAATGAGCAGTTCTTC. This sequence encodes CASSQASSYNEQFF.

V usage is TRBV5-1 and J usage is TRBJ1-1, with 8 bases aligning to TRBD1. V was clipped by 4 bases and J by 4 bases; unmatched bases: 6. CDR3 size: 14 residues. Germline V gives CDR1 SGHRS, CDR2 YFSETQ. In DNA form, the CDR3 reads TGCGCCAGCAGCGCCGGACAGGGAGGCACTGAAGCTTTCTTT. It specifies CASSAGQGGTEAFF.

This clone has a handful of counts. J is TRBJ2-3 and V is TRBV5-4; unclear D gene. Germline lookup yields CDR1 SGHNT and CDR2 YYREEE (reference sequence). This CDR3 contains 17 residues. Trimming removed 4 bases at V and 0 bases at J, with 18 bases between. In nucleotides, the CDR3 is TGTGCCAGCAGCCGTGAGATTCAAGGCGGTAGCACAGATACGCAGTATTTT. Amino acids: CASSREIQGGSTDTQYF. Full variable domain (remainder filled in from reference TRBV5-4 and TRBJ2-3): ETGVTQSPTHLIKTRGQQVTLRCSSQSGHNTVSWYQQALGQGPQFIFQYYREEENGRGNFPPRFSGLQFPNYSSELNVNALELDDSALYLCASSREIQGGSTDTQYFGPGTRLTVL.

The CDR3 DNA follows: TGTGCCAGCAGCTTAGGTGTGGGGGCGGAGAACACTGAAGCTTTCTTT. Translated, it gives CASSLGVGAENTEAFF. The chain joins TRBV7-6 to TRBJ1-1; D possibly corresponds to TRBD1 (6 bases). CDR3 length: 16 residues. From germline, CDR1 is SGHVS and CDR2 FNYEAQ. V lost 1 base, J lost 1 base, and 13 bases lay in between.

The chain joins TRBV10-3 to TRBJ2-3; tentatively, D is TRBD1 (5 bases). The germline V gene encodes CDR1 ENHRY and CDR2 SYGVKD. With 10 bases removed from V and 6 bases from J, the gap between germline ends came to 14 bases. This CDR3 has 12 amino acids. The CDR3 spells CASRGFSDTQYF. The CDR3 DNA sequence: TGTGCCAGTAGGGGCTTTTCGGATACGCAGTATTTT.

V and J are TRBV5-1 and TRBJ2-7; 15 positions match TRBD2. The junction had 6 bases not matched to a gene; V was cut back by 3 bases and J by 5 bases. This CDR3 has 16 amino acids. Germline CDR1 is SGHRS and CDR2 is YFSETQ. The CDR3 sequence is CASSSLGLAGGHEQYF. The CDR3 DNA reads as TGCGCCAGCAGCTCCTTGGGACTAGCGGGAGGCCACGAGCAGTACTTC.

The sample holds a few counts of this clone. For the CDR3, the DNA is TGTGCCAGTAGTATCAGGGGCGGGAGCAATCAGCCCCAGCATTTT. Its protein product is CASSIRGGSNQPQHF. The rearrangement joins TRBV19 to TRBJ1-5, with a tentative D call TRBD1 (6 bases). Germline assignment: CDR1 LNHDA and CDR2 SQIVND (reference sequence). The germline V and J ends were trimmed by 3 bases and 1 base, with 10 bases remaining between them. The CDR3 is 15 amino acids.

The rearrangement links TRBV5-4 to TRBJ1-6; 7 nucleotides agree with TRBD1. Per the germline V gene, CDR1 is SGHNT and CDR2 is YYREEE (reference sequence). Trimming at V came to 3 bases and at J to 9 bases, leaving 15 bases not matched to a gene. This CDR3 has 17 residues. The CDR3 DNA is TGTGCCAGCAGCTCGGGAGACAGGGAACGGCGGGGTTCACCCCTCCACTTT. Its protein product is CASSSGDRERRGSPLHF.

This chain links TRBV11-2 with TRBJ2-2; tentatively, D is TRBD2 (5 bases). CDR1 SGHAT and CDR2 FQNNGV come from the germline V gene. Trimming took off 5 bases at V and 4 bases at J, with 17 bases between the two ends. CDR3 length: 16 amino acids. The CDR3 protein is CASSPERVVGTGELFF. The CDR3 DNA is TGTGCCAGCAGCCCAGAGAGGGTCGTAGGCACCGGGGAGCTGTTTTTT.

The chain carries TRBV10-2 and TRBJ2-7, with D possibly being TRBD2 (6 bases). Trimming left V 6 bases short and J 3 bases short, with 12 bases between. The germline gives CDR1 WSHSY, CDR2 SAAADI. This CDR3 contains 13 residues. CDR3 sequence (DNA): TGCGCCAGCAGGGTGACTAGTGTCTACGAGCAGTACTTC. Translation: CASRVTSVYEQYF.

The V and J genes are TRBV19 and TRBJ2-1; TRBD2 matches 8 bases. This CDR3 contains 14 residues. With V trimmed by 3 bases and J by 4 bases, 2 bases remained unmatched. CDR1 and CDR2 from the germline V gene are LNHDA and SQIVND (reference sequence). The CDR3 DNA reads TGTGCCAGTAGTATGGGACTAGGGTACAATGAGCAGTTCTTC. Encoded protein: CASSMGLGYNEQFF.

This chain connects TRBV6-4 to TRBJ2-2; maybe TRBD2 (6 bases). Trimming stripped 3 bases from V and 3 bases from J, with 11 bases between. The CDR3 consists of 15 residues. Germline V gene data show CDR1 as MRHNA and CDR2 as SNTAGT. CDR3 coding DNA: TGTGCCAGCAGTGAGGGGGAGGAGGACACCGGGGAGCTGTTTTTT. Translated: CASSEGEEDTGELFF.